The rows below give T cell receptor beta chains drawn from one sample of a study of blood T cell repertoires in COVID-19. Assay used: immunoSEQ multiplex PCR; TCRdb lists only in-frame clones, some missing. The sample lists over 200,000 clones, over 80% occurring once. The specimen was PBMCs or T cells enriched from blood (not recorded which). These receptors were collected from a woman aged 30 to 39 who had been exposed to COVID-19. CDR3s include the opening cysteine and the closing phenylalanine or tryptophan. The D gene is left open where the match is weak. Some rows have no size entry. The others give once, few or many, or a class for an expanded clone.

j_call v_call d_call clone_size cdr3_aa cdr3_nt
TRBJ2-5 TRBV11-2 TRBD1 NA CASSDYRGVGETQYF TGTGCCAGCAGCGACTACAGGGGTGTGGGGGAGACCCAGTACTTC
TRBJ1-2 TRBV20-1 NA NA CSASRTDYGYTF TGCAGTGCTAGTCGGACAGACTATGGCTACACCTTC
TRBJ2-7 TRBV6-5 TRBD1 NA CASRTGQGFGEQYF TGTGCCAGCAGGACCGGACAGGGGTTTGGCGAGCAGTACTTC
TRBJ2-1 TRBV5-1 TRBD2 NA CASICLAEIYEQFF TGCGCCAGCATTTGCCTAGCGGAAATATATGAGCAGTTCTTC
TRBJ1-6 TRBV6-5 NA NA CASSPHRNSPLHF TGTGCCAGCAGCCCCCACAGGAATTCACCCCTCCACTTT
TRBJ2-1 TRBV5-1 TRBD2 NA CASSSGTSFVEQFF TGCGCCAGCAGCTCCGGGACTAGCTTCGTGGAGCAGTTCTTC
TRBJ2-5 TRBV9 TRBD2 once CARSVWGEGRGETQYF TGTGCCCGCAGCGTATGGGGGGAGGGCCGGGGAGAGACCCAGTACTTC
TRBJ2-1 TRBV24-1 NA NA CATSDSQGYEQFF TGTGCCACCAGTGATTCCCAGGGTTATGAGCAGTTCTTC
TRBJ1-4 TRBV2 TRBD1 NA CASTGTGVEKLFF TGTGCCAGCACCGGGACAGGGGTCGAAAAACTGTTTTTT
TRBJ1-5 TRBV15 TRBD1 NA CATGTGSQPQHF TGTGCCACCGGGACAGGGTCGCAGCCCCAGCATTTT
TRBJ2-1 TRBV29-1 NA NA CSVVSGWKQFF TGCAGCGTTGTCTCGGGGTGGAAGCAGTTCTTC
TRBJ1-6 TRBV2 TRBD1 NA CASRQGVGSPLHF TGTGCCAGCAGACAGGGGGTAGGTTCACCCCTCCACTTT
TRBJ2-2 TRBV7-2 TRBD2 NA CASSSRLAGVTGELFF TGTGCCAGCAGCTCTCGACTAGCGGGGGTCACCGGGGAGCTGTTTTTT
TRBJ1-6 TRBV6-5 NA NA CASNGEETVNSPLHF TGTGCCAGCAATGGGGAGGAGACGGTCAATTCACCCCTCCACTTT
TRBJ2-1 TRBV3-1/TRBV3-2 NA NA CASSQDRRPTNEQFF TGTGCCAGCAGCCAAGATAGGAGGCCAACCAATGAGCAGTTCTTC
TRBJ2-3 TRBV10-1 TRBD2 NA CANTLAGGPRDTQYF TGCGCCAACACCCTAGCGGGAGGGCCTAGGGATACGCAGTATTTT
TRBJ2-1 TRBV2 TRBD2 NA CASTGTSGNLYNEQFF TGTGCCAGCACCGGGACTAGCGGGAACTTGTACAATGAGCAGTTCTTC
TRBJ1-4 TRBV6-1 NA NA CASSEDIAQNEKLFF TGTGCCAGCAGTGAGGACATTGCCCAGAATGAAAAACTGTTTTTT
TRBJ1-6 TRBV28 NA once CASSFPEGMWNSPLHF TGTGCCAGCAGTTTTCCAGAGGGTATGTGGAATTCACCCCTCCACTTT
TRBJ2-2 TRBV5-4 TRBD2 NA CASSLGLAGSNTGELFF TGTGCCAGCAGCTTGGGCCTAGCGGGGTCGAACACCGGGGAGCTGTTTTTT
TRBJ1-6 TRBV6-1 NA NA CASSDKGGGGNSSPLHF TGTGCCAGCAGTGATAAGGGAGGTGGGGGGAACTCTTCACCCCTCCACTTT
TRBJ2-3 TRBV27 NA NA CASSLLSGSTDTQYF TGTGCCAGCAGTTTACTTTCCGGTAGCACAGATACGCAGTATTTT
TRBJ1-3 TRBV7-9 TRBD1 NA CASSLPGGKGNTIYF TGTGCCAGCAGCTTACCAGGGGGCAAGGGAAACACCATATATTTT
TRBJ2-7 TRBV12-5 TRBD2 many CASGELAGRYEQYF TGTGCTAGTGGGGAACTAGCGGGAAGGTACGAGCAGTACTTC
TRBJ2-2 TRBV11-3 TRBD2 NA CASSLGLAGGNTGELFF TGTGCCAGCAGCTTAGGACTAGCGGGAGGAAACACCGGGGAGCTGTTTTTT
TRBJ2-7 TRBV4-1 NA NA CASSQDQGQTLQQYF TGCGCCAGCAGCCAAGATCAAGGACAAACCCTTCAGCAGTACTTC
TRBJ1-3 TRBV25-1 NA once CASKEGENTIYF TGTGCCAGCAAGGAGGGAGAAAACACCATATATTTT
TRBJ1-5 TRBV27 NA NA CASSFRANQPQHF TGTGCCAGCAGTTTTCGAGCTAATCAGCCCCAGCATTTT
TRBJ1-3 TRBV5-1 NA NA CASSLAQGGRNTIYF TGCGCCAGCAGCTTAGCGCAGGGAGGTCGAAACACCATATATTTT
TRBJ2-7 TRBV15 TRBD2 NA CATSNGLAVPYEQYF TGTGCCACCAGCAACGGACTAGCGGTTCCCTACGAGCAGTACTTC
TRBJ1-5 TRBV7-8 TRBD1 NA CASSPGQGIISAQHF TGTGCCAGCAGCCCCGGACAGGGAATTATTTCGGCCCAGCATTTT
TRBJ2-6 TRBV10-3 NA NA CAISDRVSGANVLTF TGTGCCATCAGTGACAGGGTCTCTGGGGCCAACGTCCTGACTTTC
TRBJ2-3 TRBV5-4 NA NA CASSLLETSTDTQYF TGTGCCAGCAGCTTGCTGGAGACCAGCACAGATACGCAGTATTTT
TRBJ2-1 TRBV5-1 NA NA CASSPKAEVSYNEQFF TGCGCCAGCAGTCCCAAGGCAGAGGTCTCCTACAATGAGCAGTTCTTC
TRBJ2-1 TRBV10-2 TRBD2 NA CASSEFSGRPYNEQFF TGCGCCAGCAGTGAATTCAGCGGGAGGCCGTACAATGAGCAGTTCTTC
TRBJ1-1 TRBV10-3 NA NA CAIRGGDTEAFF TGTGCCATCAGAGGGGGTGACACTGAAGCTTTCTTT
TRBJ1-2 TRBV11-3 NA NA CASSHGNYGYTF TGTGCCAGCAGCCACGGGAACTATGGCTACACCTTC
TRBJ2-7 TRBV6-6 NA NA CATGDGAYEQYF TGTGCCACGGGAGATGGGGCCTACGAGCAGTACTTC
TRBJ2-7 TRBV7-2 TRBD1 NA CASSLVLGTGFNYEQYF TGTGCCAGCAGCTTAGTGCTCGGGACAGGGTTTAACTACGAGCAGTACTTC
TRBJ1-1 TRBV7-3 NA NA CASSLRDSGDTEAFF TGTGCCAGCAGCTTAAGGGACTCTGGGGACACTGAAGCTTTCTTT
TRBJ2-1 TRBV15 NA NA CATLRQALGNEQFF TGTGCCACGTTGAGACAGGCCCTGGGGAATGAGCAGTTCTTC
TRBJ1-2 TRBV4-2 NA once CASSTDSANYGYTF TGTGCCAGCAGCACCGACTCAGCTAACTATGGCTACACCTTC
TRBJ2-3 TRBV5-1 TRBD2 NA CASSLRLAATDTQYF TGCGCCAGCAGCTTACGACTAGCGGCCACAGATACGCAGTATTTT
TRBJ2-3 TRBV20-1 NA NA CSASKTSSTDTQYF TGCAGTGCTAGTAAGACTTCTAGCACAGATACGCAGTATTTT
TRBJ2-7 TRBV30 TRBD1 once CAWNLQGASYEQYF TGTGCCTGGAACTTACAGGGGGCCAGTTACGAGCAGTACTTC
TRBJ1-6 TRBV6-5 NA NA CASSYSGRDSPLHF TGTGCCAGCAGTTACTCGGGTCGGGATTCACCCCTCCACTTT
TRBJ1-1 TRBV12-2 NA NA CASRHTRNTEAFF TGTGCAAGTCGCCACACAAGGAACACTGAAGCTTTCTTT
TRBJ2-7 TRBV28 NA NA CASKSGGFKYEQYF TGTGCCAGCAAATCGGGGGGCTTTAAGTACGAGCAGTACTTC
TRBJ1-2 TRBV11-2 TRBD1 NA CASRRTGTKYGYTF TGTGCCAGCAGACGGACAGGGACCAAGTATGGCTACACCTTC
TRBJ2-7 TRBV30 NA NA CAWSFAGPGQYEQYF TGTGCCTGGAGTTTCGCGGGACCCGGACAATACGAGCAGTACTTC
TRBJ2-7 TRBV5-1 TRBD2 NA CASSLELADEQYF TGCGCCAGCAGCTTGGAACTAGCGGACGAGCAGTACTTC
TRBJ1-2 TRBV3-1/TRBV3-2 TRBD1 NA CASSPTGAQGYTF TGTGCCAGCAGCCCGACAGGGGCTCAAGGCTACACCTTC
TRBJ2-4 TRBV28 NA NA CASSFRGVLAKNIQYF TGTGCCAGCAGTTTCCGGGGAGTCCTAGCCAAAAACATTCAGTACTTC
TRBJ1-2 TRBV18 TRBD1 NA CASSPPQDRYYGYTF TGTGCCAGCTCACCACCGCAGGACAGGTACTATGGCTACACCTTC